This T cell receptor beta chain emerged from a study of T cells in Graves' hyperthyroidism and ophthalmopathy. Study-level points and caveats: Blood also held most thyroid clonotypes expanded beyond 0.001.

Using RNA transcripts as the source, TCR beta CDR3 regions were amplified. The TCR CDR3 first-round RT-PCR relied on the HTBI primer set. A single record per CDR3 protein comes from TCRdb applying MiXCR to the multiplex PCR reads. The data hold 270,000 or so distinct CDR3 sequences, with around 15% observed a single time. A word on this clonotype: Antigen unknown.

Germline V gene sequence: CDR1 SEHNR, CDR2 FQNEAQ (reference sequence). V was clipped by 2 bases and J by 7 bases, with 12 bases between them. CDR3 size: 13 residues. The chain recombines TRBV7-9 with TRBJ2-7; D is possibly TRBD1 or TRBD2 (6 bases each). What was sequenced was blood. This TCR came from a woman aged 45-59 years with Graves' hyperthyroidism that later progressed to Graves' ophthalmopathy. Here the CDR3 reads CASSLNGGYEQYF. Here the CDR3 DNA reads TGTGCCAGCAGCTTAAACGGGGGCTATGAGCAGTACTTC.